This entry features one T cell receptor (beta chain) sequence. No antigen is known for it. Germline-derived CDR1 and CDR2 are SGHAT and FQNNGV. With V trimmed by 2 bases and J by 0 bases, 6 bases remained unmatched. The CDR3 totals 17 residues. Genomic DNA per cell subset filled all wells of several immunoSEQ plates. Original handling: In the immunoSEQ data, sequences were junction-only and lacked quality scores, so filtering differed. Assay: immunoSEQ multiplex PCR; the TCRdb copy retains only in-frame clones and omits some. V, J and clone size are taken as reported in that table, and D and trimming were inferred from the DNA itself. The sample lists about 2.1 million clones; about 92% were seen once. This sample is drawn from a study of shared clonotypes between healthy human individuals. Study findings and constraints: Among the subsets, naive ones generally showed larger estimated richness than memory ones.

The naive CD8 subset, CD45RO-negative cells positively selected for CCR7, excluded terminally differentiated effector memory CD45RA+ cells. The chain couples TRBV11-2 to TRBJ2-1; 8 nucleotides agree with TRBD2. This TCR derives from a man aged 18 to 29 in good health. Some clones in this sample may be carry-over from other donors' samples. The specimen sequenced was naive CD8+ T cells from PBMCs. CDR3 loop: CASSLIAGPPSYNEQFF. The CDR3 region has the DNA TGTGCCAGCAGCTTAATAGCGGGACCCCCCTCCTACAATGAGCAGTTCTTC.